A selection of T cell receptor beta chains follows, all from one sample in a study of somatic mutations in cytotoxic T cells in rheumatoid arthritis. TCRdb's table, derived via immunoSEQ multiplex PCR, lists solely in-frame clones and lacks some. Seen here are some 23,000 clones, roughly 80% observed once, and the top ten hold about 3.5%. Specimen: CD8+ T cells sorted from blood. These receptors all stem from an adult with rheumatoid arthritis. The CDR3 runs from the conserved cysteine through the conserved F or W. The order of the fields is V gene, J gene, D gene, clone size, CDR3 protein, CDR3 DNA. D genes are given only for firm matches. Size is stated for part of the rows, as once, few or many counts, or as a class when the clone is expanded.

V: TRBV5-4; J: TRBJ2-1; D: .; size: .; CDR3: CASSLEVGEQFF; DNA: TGTGCCAGCAGCTTGGAGGTAGGTGAGCAGTTCTTC
V: TRBV5-4; J: TRBJ1-2; D: .; size: .; CDR3: CASSLEAGFNGYTF; DNA: TGTGCCAGCAGCTTGGAGGCAGGGTTTAATGGCTACACCTTC
V: TRBV7-9; J: TRBJ1-4; D: TRBD1; size: .; CDR3: CASSYPGQPNEKLFF; DNA: TGTGCCAGCAGCTACCCGGGACAGCCTAATGAAAAACTGTTTTTT
V: TRBV7-2; J: TRBJ2-3; D: .; size: .; CDR3: CASSLRISGASTDTQYF; DNA: TGTGCCAGCAGCTTACGAATTTCCGGGGCCAGCACAGATACGCAGTATTTT
V: TRBV5-5; J: TRBJ1-2; D: .; size: .; CDR3: CASSYLQGSEGYTF; DNA: TGTGCCAGCAGCTACCTCCAGGGGTCGGAAGGCTACACCTTC
V: TRBV4-2; J: TRBJ1-1; D: .; size: .; CDR3: CASSQGVRGPMNTEAFF; DNA: TGTGCCAGCAGCCAAGGGGTAAGGGGTCCCATGAACACTGAAGCTTTCTTT
V: TRBV6-5; J: TRBJ1-5; D: .; size: .; CDR3: CASKTGQGNQPQHF; DNA: TGTGCCAGCAAAACAGGCCAAGGCAATCAGCCCCAGCATTTT
V: TRBV6-5; J: TRBJ1-2; D: .; size: .; CDR3: CASSTGGGQGQGYTF; DNA: TGTGCCAGCAGCACTGGGGGGGGCCAGGGTCAGGGCTACACCTTC
V: TRBV11-2; J: TRBJ2-1; D: .; size: .; CDR3: CASSLDPGESYNEQFF; DNA: TGTGCCAGCAGCTTAGATCCGGGGGAGTCCTACAATGAGCAGTTCTTC
V: TRBV5-6; J: TRBJ2-3; D: .; size: once; CDR3: CASSLGGRATGTDTQYF; DNA: TGTGCCAGCAGCTTGGGGGGACGGGCAACCGGCACAGATACGCAGTATTTT
V: TRBV4-1; J: TRBJ2-6; D: .; size: few; CDR3: CASSQDTSGANVLTF; DNA: TGCGCCAGCAGCCAAGACACCTCTGGGGCCAACGTCCTGACTTTC
V: TRBV6-5; J: TRBJ1-1; D: .; size: .; CDR3: CASSYSSTGNTEAFF; DNA: TGTGCCAGCAGTTACTCGAGTACGGGGAACACTGAAGCTTTCTTT
V: TRBV27; J: TRBJ2-1; D: TRBD2; size: .; CDR3: CASSLWASGVYNEQFF; DNA: TGTGCCAGCAGTTTATGGGCTAGCGGGGTGTACAATGAGCAGTTCTTC
V: TRBV11-2; J: TRBJ1-2; D: .; size: .; CDR3: CASSFLDSFYGYTF; DNA: TGTGCCAGCAGCTTTTTGGACAGTTTCTATGGCTACACCTTC
V: TRBV7-7; J: TRBJ2-2; D: .; size: .; CDR3: CASSKGPGDTGELFF; DNA: TGTGCTAGCAGCAAAGGGCCAGGGGACACCGGGGAGCTGTTTTTT
V: TRBV6-5; J: TRBJ1-2; D: .; size: .; CDR3: CASSYGVGYTF; DNA: TGTGCCAGCAGTTATGGGGTCGGCTACACCTTC
V: TRBV27; J: TRBJ2-3; D: .; size: .; CDR3: CASSSGADTQYF; DNA: TGTGCCAGCAGTTCAGGGGCAGATACGCAGTATTTT
V: TRBV2; J: TRBJ2-7; D: TRBD1; size: .; CDR3: CAGAGDRGSYEQYF; DNA: TGTGCCGGGGCGGGGGACAGGGGCTCCTACGAGCAGTACTTC
V: TRBV27; J: TRBJ2-2; D: .; size: .; CDR3: CASSLWPLTGELFF; DNA: TGTGCCAGCAGTTTATGGCCGCTCACCGGGGAGCTGTTTTTT
V: TRBV11-2; J: TRBJ1-2; D: TRBD1; size: .; CDR3: CASSFPGGKGYTF; DNA: TGTGCCAGCAGCTTTCCAGGGGGCAAAGGCTACACCTTC
V: TRBV5-5; J: TRBJ2-7; D: TRBD1; size: .; CDR3: CASSLAGQGIYEQYF; DNA: TGTGCCAGCAGCTTGGCAGGACAGGGGATCTACGAGCAGTACTTC
V: TRBV30; J: TRBJ1-2; D: .; size: .; CDR3: CAWSAPFPTDGGCGAYGYTF; DNA: TGTGCCTGGAGTGCACCGTTTCCCACGGACGGGGGATGCGGGGCATATGGCTACACCTTC
V: TRBV29-1; J: TRBJ2-5; D: .; size: .; CDR3: CSVPNTEETQYF; DNA: TGCAGCGTCCCTAACACCGAAGAGACCCAGTACTTC
V: TRBV7-9; J: TRBJ1-1; D: .; size: .; CDR3: CASSFHASPNTEAFF; DNA: TGTGCCAGCAGCTTTCACGCGTCCCCGAACACTGAAGCTTTCTTT
V: TRBV11-2; J: TRBJ2-1; D: TRBD2; size: once; CDR3: CASSLYPSSGGALDEQFF; DNA: TGTGCCAGCAGCCTCTACCCCTCTAGCGGGGGGGCCCTCGATGAGCAGTTCTTC
V: TRBV4-1; J: TRBJ1-2; D: .; size: .; CDR3: CASSQVSEVNYGYTF; DNA: TGCGCCAGCAGCCAAGTATCGGAGGTTAACTATGGCTACACCTTC
V: TRBV7-8; J: TRBJ2-7; D: .; size: .; CDR3: CASSLGPGGSYEQYF; DNA: TGTGCCAGCAGCTTAGGACCTGGAGGCTCCTACGAGCAGTACTTC
V: TRBV4-1; J: TRBJ2-3; D: TRBD2; size: .; CDR3: CASSQISGGFADTQYF; DNA: TGCGCCAGCAGCCAGATCAGCGGGGGGTTCGCAGATACGCAGTATTTT
V: TRBV6-6; J: TRBJ2-3; D: .; size: .; CDR3: CASSLATEIDTQYF; DNA: TGTGCCAGCAGTTTAGCGACAGAGATAGATACGCAGTATTTT
V: TRBV28; J: TRBJ1-2; D: .; size: .; CDR3: CASTAGGNLYYGYTF; DNA: TGTGCCAGCACTGCCGGGGGGAATCTTTACTATGGCTACACCTTC
V: TRBV6-5; J: TRBJ2-7; D: .; size: .; CDR3: CASSESGVQYF; DNA: TGTGCCAGCAGTGAGTCAGGGGTCCAGTACTTC
V: TRBV4-2; J: TRBJ2-1; D: .; size: .; CDR3: CASSPIEGETTYNEQFF; DNA: TGTGCCAGCAGCCCCATTGAGGGCGAGACTACCTACAATGAGCAGTTCTTC
V: TRBV7-9; J: TRBJ1-4; D: .; size: few; CDR3: CASRIANEKLFF; DNA: TGTGCCAGCAGGATCGCTAATGAAAAACTGTTTTTT
V: TRBV6-5; J: TRBJ2-5; D: .; size: .; CDR3: CASSYFDGTGGTQYF; DNA: TGTGCCAGCAGTTACTTCGACGGTACTGGAGGGACCCAGTACTTC